Presented here are 6 T cell receptor beta chains from one specimen sequenced in a study of PD-1 blockade in classical Hodgkin lymphoma. TCRdb's copy holds only in-frame clones and misses some; the assay was immunoSEQ multiplex PCR. In the table there are about 27,000 clones, more than 80% of which are singletons. Time point indicated: cycle 4 day 1 (C4D1), after five to seven weeks of nivolumab. Each patient experienced a relapse that followed autologous stem cell transplantation, and brentuximab vedotin exposure varied. The study purified CD4+ T cells from thawed PBMCs using magnetic negative selection. Sequenced material: CD4+ T cells from blood, taken before the fourth cycle of nivolumab. These receptors were taken from a human donor with classical Hodgkin lymphoma.

This clone was seen once. The rearrangement uses TRBV7-9 and TRBJ2-3, with 9 bases matching TRBD2. CDR1 and CDR2 (germline): SEHNR, FQNEAQ (reference sequence). V shed 5 bases, J shed 3 bases, and the junction held 9 bases outside the gene matches. CDR3 size: 16 residues. This CDR3 reads CASSPLSAGGTDTQYF. The CDR3 nucleotides read TGTGCCAGCAGCCCCCTTTCAGCGGGAGGAACAGATACGCAGTATTTT. Full variable domain (outside the CDR3, taken from reference TRBV7-9 and TRBJ2-3): DTGVSQNPRHKITKRGQNVTFRCDPISEHNRLYWYRQTLGQGPEFLTYFQNEAQLEKSRLLSDRFSAERPKGSFSTLEIQRTEQGDSAMYLCASSPLSAGGTDTQYFGPGTRLTVL.

The chain couples TRBV29-1 to TRBJ1-1, with TRBD1 matching 7 bases. The junction had 4 bases not matched to a gene; V was cut back by 6 bases and J by 0 bases. Germline CDR1 and CDR2: SQVTM and ANQGSEA. The length of the CDR3 is 13 residues. CDR3 sequence reads: CSVEGQLNTEAFF. CDR3 DNA sequence: TGCAGCGTGGAGGGACAGCTGAACACTGAAGCTTTCTTT.

This chain connects TRBV6-1 to TRBJ1-5; 7 bases match TRBD1. CDR3 size: 16 residues. Germline V CDR1 and CDR2: MNHNS, SASEGT. V was clipped by 4 bases and J by 4 bases; unmatched bases: 10. CDR3: CASSGQGMIRNQPQHF. The DNA for the CDR3 is TGTGCCAGCAGTGGACAGGGAATGATTCGGAATCAGCCCCAGCATTTT.

The chain has TRBV4-3 and TRBJ2-7; 7 bases agree with TRBD1. With V trimmed by 0 bases and J by 7 bases, 9 bases remained unmatched. Per the germline V gene, CDR1 is LGHNA and CDR2 is YSLEER. The CDR3 runs 15 residues. CDR3 DNA: TGCGCCAGCAGCCAAGATTTCGCCGGGACAGTAGAGCAGTACTTC. Protein product: CASSQDFAGTVEQYF.

The V call is TRBV23-1, the J call TRBJ2-7; tentative D call: TRBD1 (5 bases). TRBV23-1 is reported as an ORF; its role is uncertain. This CDR3 spans 14 amino acids. V was pared by 2 bases and J by 3 bases, with 11 bases between. The CDR3 here is CASSQVIGVYEQYF. The CDR3, as DNA: TGCGCCAGCAGTCAAGTAATAGGGGTCTACGAGCAGTACTTC.

The rearrangement links TRBV28 to TRBJ1-1; TRBD1 is a possible D gene (6 bases). Germline V gene data show CDR1 as MDHEN and CDR2 as SYDVKM. The CDR3 loop spans 15 amino acids. Trimming removed 6 bases from V and 3 bases from J, with 17 bases in between. The chain's CDR3 is CASRGRRGIDTEAFF. CDR3 DNA: TGTGCCAGCAGAGGACGTAGGGGGATCGACACTGAAGCTTTCTTT.